This TCR beta chain is from a study of blood T cell repertoires in COVID-19. Across the whole study: COVID-19 samples collected from the United States, Italy and Spain covered acute and convalescent phases. The analysed material was cDNA or gDNA that came from T cells, B-cell-depleted T cells, or PBMCs.

Germline V CDR1 and CDR2: SGHDN, FVKESK. This CDR3 has 19 residues. V was shortened by 0 bases and J by 1 base, with 19 bases between the two germline ends. Clones were sequenced by immunoSEQ multiplex PCR, and TCRdb holds only the in-frame ones, with some missing. The data show about 93,000 clones, 90% seen once. The receptor comes from a human donor with active COVID-19. The donor label of this sample is uncertain. V gene TRBV14 combines with J gene TRBJ2-1, with a weak D call TRBD1 (5 bases). The specimen was peripheral blood. The DNA of the CDR3 is TGTGCCAGCAGCCAAGATAAACTTCTCAGGGATCGGTCCTACAATGAGCAGTTCTTC. Translated: CASSQDKLLRDRSYNEQFF.